This TCR beta chain is from a study of metastatic and nonmetastatic thyroid tumors. Background on the study: Samples came from malignant and benign thyroid patients, and repertoires were compared across blood and tumor or nodule tissue.

This CDR3 has 15 residues. Germline CDR1 DFQATT, CDR2 SNEGSKA (reference sequence). Trimming took 4 bases from V and 5 from J; bases not matched to a gene: 14. A single count supports this clone. Authors' analysis steps: Clinicopathological groups supplied CDR3 differences that were used to build a distant-metastasis classifier for papillary thyroid cancer. MiXCR reprocessed the PCR reads for TCRdb. For this entry, the V and J calls and clone size follow TCRdb and not the study's own pipeline. The table includes 30,000 to 50,000 clones, 15% to 20% detected once. No treatment had been given to any patient before thyroid surgery.

The chain recombines TRBV20-1 with TRBJ2-7; 7 bases match TRBD2. The sample consisted of tumor tissue. The clonotype comes from a female donor with papillary thyroid cancer or a benign thyroid nodule (not recorded which). Some clones in this sample may be carry-over from other donors' samples. This CDR3 reads CSATTPSGVPNEQYF. CDR3 DNA: TGCAGTGCTACAACCCCTAGCGGCGTACCTAACGAGCAGTACTTC.